This entry is about one T cell receptor beta chain. The antigen is undetermined. It was with unique molecular identifiers that the TCRbeta library was prepared. TCRdb reanalysed the PCR reads using MiXCR and keeps one entry per CDR3 protein. Of roughly 340,000 distinct CDR3 sequences listed, 15% to 20% were seen once; the top ten hold just over 40%. This entry comes from a study of T-cell reconstitution after alpha-beta-depleted transplantation in children. Regarding the study as a whole: Several patients had high TCRbeta diversity at day 60; it came from surviving recipient T cells and thymic progenitors. Expanded graft clones, several hundred of them, were reportedly the source of alpha-beta T cells about two months after transplant.

The source was PBMCs, mostly from graft donor cells, collected 360 days after TCRalphabeta/CD19-depleted stem cell transplant. The sequence was collected from a male patient aged 2 to 9 who had a stem cell transplant for acute lymphoblastic leukemia, so the T cells may come from the graft donor.

This CDR3 is CSVSGRGAYNEQFF. In DNA, the CDR3 is TGCAGCGTCTCCGGCAGGGGCGCCTACAATGAGCAGTTCTTC. V and J are TRBV29-1 and TRBJ2-1; a possible D gene is TRBD1 (6 bases). Trimming cost V 6 bases and J 2 bases, with 14 bases left between them. From germline, CDR1 is SQVTM and CDR2 ANQGSEA. The CDR3 runs 14 residues.